This entry features one T cell receptor (beta chain) sequence. Its antigen is unidentified. The sample belongs to a study of T cell repertoires in ileal Crohn's disease. Study findings and constraints: Clonal expansions were more frequent in active smokers than non-smokers at surgery. The median delay to postoperative endoscopy was about 7 months.

The time point denotes: neoterminal ileum biopsy at postoperative endoscopy, about 6 months after surgery. Eligibility required adulthood, ileal or ileocolonic Crohn's disease and indicated ileocolonic resection. CDR1 and CDR2 from the germline V gene are SGHVS and FNYEAQ. The CDR3 has 12 amino acids. J lost 15 bases, V lost 1 base, and 2 bases had no gene match. Using immunoSEQ multiplex PCR, the repertoire was profiled, and TCRdb retains in-frame clones only, with some absent. The profile shows roughly 60,000 clones, roughly nine tenths of them singletons. The gene calls are TRBV7-6 and TRBJ1-6; 8 bases are a match to TRBD1. The receptor comes from an adult with Crohn's disease. The sequencing sample was made of ileal tissue. The CDR3 is CASSLGTGSLHF. The CDR3 region has the DNA TGTGCCAGCAGCTTAGGGACAGGGAGCCTCCACTTT.